The text below deals with one T cell receptor beta chain. No antigen is known for it. No much larger clone exists at a distance of one base, and base qualities are not known. Its CDR3 holds 17 amino acids, cysteine through phenylalanine. Only the CDR3 DNA stays, 51 bases, in frame from base 1. The immunoSEQ Assay, a bias-controlled multiplex PCR, was used to amplify TCRbeta CDR3 regions from genomic DNA. The study's own analysis went as follows. The number of nucleated cells in each sample was estimated from the amplification of reference gene primers within the assay. To quantify the absolute abundance of each unique TCRbeta CDR3 rearrangement, sequence reads were collapsed and filtered. Productive Simpson clonality was computed per sample as the square root of Simpson's diversity index over productive rearrangements. TCRdb stores this immuneACCESS table with in-frame sequences only. Part of the clones is absent; in the studies checked, under half of the shortfall reflects unresolved V genes, and no reason is known for the rest. Clone size and V and J calls were adopted from that table, with D and trimming inferred from the DNA. Present in this sample are tens of thousands of clones, 70% to 90% of which were seen just once. The ten largest clones take up approximately 9.5% of the sample.

This sample is drawn from a study of blood T cell repertoires in COVID-19 (dated by TCRdb to about 2020). Study-level background: Samples from collaborators originated in the United States, Italy and Spain and spanned both the acute and convalescent phases of COVID-19. The material from the prospective study consisted of cDNA or gDNA derived from T cells, B-cell-depleted T cells, or PBMCs. The dataset comprised deeply sampled blood TCRbeta repertoires from subjects exposed to, actively infected with, or recovered from COVID-19. A freely available public database, intended as a resource for researchers studying the immune response to SARS-CoV-2, is where the repertoires were released. The samples were drawn from two sources: the first 160 participants of the ongoing ImmuneRACE study, and some 1,300 subjects contributed by 6 global collaborators. A de-identified subject ID, COVID-19 status, age in years and sex were almost always included in the sample metadata. HLA class I and class II types, where available, came from metadata supplied by the sample provider rather than from assay-based typing. The research as a whole found: The quantity of clinical and demographic metadata differed by source and by participant and was supplied without curation.

Each collaborating institution followed its own protocols to collect whole blood in K2EDTA tubes. For TCRbeta analysis, collaborator samples were shipped as frozen whole blood, as isolated PBMCs, or as DNA extracted from either sample type. The sequence joins TRBV21-1 to TRBJ2-2; the D call of TRBD2 is as the table states it, not checked on the DNA. TRBV21-1 is deemed a pseudogene. The sample taken for sequencing was peripheral blood. This clonotype originated in a human donor with active COVID-19. The donor label of this sample is uncertain. The base sequence is TGTGCCAGCAGCAAAGGTAGGACTAGCGGGCTGGGCGGGGAGCTGTTTTTT. Translated, it reads CASSKGRTSGLGGELFF.